This T cell receptor (beta chain) was retrieved from a study of blood T cell repertoires in COVID-19. In the study overall: The cDNA or gDNA used as material had been derived from T cells, B-cell-depleted T cells, or PBMCs.

Sequencing used immunoSEQ multiplex PCR; TCRdb keeps in-frame clones, though not all of them. The data contain over 100,000 clones, approximately 88% of them singletons. From germline, CDR1 is LGHDT and CDR2 YNNKEL (reference sequence). Trimming shortened V by 0 bases and J by 9 bases, and 11 bases separated the two germline ends. This CDR3 comprises 13 residues. This chain uses TRBV3-1 (or the pseudogene TRBV3-2) with TRBJ1-2; D gene ambiguous. Sequenced sample: peripheral blood. This TCR was recovered from a man aged 55 to 70 with acute or convalescent COVID-19. The CDR3, as DNA: TGTGCCAGCAGCCAAGACGCGGAGGTTAGCTACACCTTC. It is translated as CASSQDAEVSYTF.